A selection of T cell receptor beta chains follows, all from one sample in a study of T-cell reconstitution after alpha-beta-depleted transplantation in children. TCRdb fed the PCR reads into MiXCR, producing one record per CDR3 protein. Among hundreds of thousands of distinct CDR3 sequences, 10% to 15% were seen once, and the ten largest hold over 2%. This specimen was PBMCs, mostly from graft donor cells, taken 360 days after TCRalphabeta/CD19-depleted stem cell transplant. The receptors stem from a male patient younger than 18 who had a stem cell transplant for acute myeloid leukemia, so the T cells may come from the graft donor. The CDR3 runs from the conserved cysteine through the conserved F or W.

V gene | CDR3 protein
TRBV7-3 | CASSLTGRVSTEAFF
TRBV12-3/TRBV12-4 | CASSTGSYEQYF
TRBV30 | CAWRAGRSTDTQYF
TRBV20-1 | CSARDHGRATDTQYF
TRBV3-1 | CASSPGQGISSKLFF
TRBV18 | CASSPWGEYDEKLFF
TRBV7-9 | CASGNPETQYF
TRBV5-1 | CASSLRQAGANVLTF
TRBV28 | CASSPPPPGQLITGELFF
TRBV7-6 | CASSLDPDRVEQYF
TRBV24-1 | CATSGGRGRGPPIVGANEQFF
TRBV7-3 | CASSPGSGAYNEQFF
TRBV7-8 | CASSLQGRTSSYNEQFF
TRBV28 | CASSSRLPGIYEQYF
TRBV7-9 | CASSRDSHKNEQFF
TRBV20-1 | CSARDGRHTRIETQYF
TRBV4-1 | CASSQERGLAGETQYF
TRBV12-3/TRBV12-4 | CATQLAPGTPIDTQYF
TRBV4-3 | CASSQGVPGAQYF
TRBV4-3 | CASSQALHQGHEQYF
TRBV7-9 | CASSFQGKRAGVEQYF
TRBV6-2/TRBV6-3 | CASKGLAGDAHEQFF
TRBV6-6 | CASSYLIYNEQFF
TRBV2 | CASSRYDEQFF
TRBV20-1 | CSARDQLAGGHTDTQYF
TRBV7-3 | CASSHSGADYEQYF
TRBV20-1 | CSARDRPAGGTDTQYF
TRBV7-3 | CASSLGELVSHNEQFF
TRBV20-1 | CSVQTYRGTGELFF
TRBV12-3/TRBV12-4 | CASSFGGTRSDTQYF
TRBV7-2 | CASSLPGGGTTGELFF
TRBV18 | CASSPARQGLDEQFF
TRBV7-9 | CASSLKRAGWNEQYF
TRBV5-1 | CASSSPGLVYEQYF
TRBV10-3 | CAISDPKTPNTQYF
TRBV12-3/TRBV12-4 | CASSLTLAGTLRPLHF
TRBV11-2 | CASRLRRTGEGNEQFF
TRBV3-1 | CASSQTDLHTEAFF
TRBV5-1 | CASSWGPSGTSYNEQFF
TRBV29-1 | CSVEGWGTGSPNTGELFF
TRBV28 | CASSLKSLSSYNEQFF
TRBV2 | CASSAGTSGYNEQFF
TRBV12-3/TRBV12-4 | CASRERGFYNKQFF
TRBV20-1 | CSPIVTGWGTDTQYF
TRBV7-3 | CASSPRTSAAGVEQFF
TRBV7-3 | CASSFGLGSYNEQFF
TRBV12-3/TRBV12-4 | CASRRTGLNTEAFF
TRBV7-3 | CASSLSGGRVPGELFF
TRBV28 | CAVPKLPSSSYEQYF
TRBV5-1 | CASSLVTGFPPYNEQFF
TRBV7-3 | CASSLRVADTQYF
TRBV27 | CASSSQPPGTSLRNTDTQYF
TRBV7-3 | CASSSSLSESSYNEQFF
TRBV14 | CASSQVQGGEGIF
TRBV28 | CASSALTGQGKDEQFF
TRBV6-5 | CASSYSDYGAVNYGYTF
TRBV15 | CATSTKGQQNYGYTF
TRBV29-1 | CSVQGGHEQYF
TRBV28 | CASSQSRFVANYGYTF
TRBV2 | CASILAAHQETQYF